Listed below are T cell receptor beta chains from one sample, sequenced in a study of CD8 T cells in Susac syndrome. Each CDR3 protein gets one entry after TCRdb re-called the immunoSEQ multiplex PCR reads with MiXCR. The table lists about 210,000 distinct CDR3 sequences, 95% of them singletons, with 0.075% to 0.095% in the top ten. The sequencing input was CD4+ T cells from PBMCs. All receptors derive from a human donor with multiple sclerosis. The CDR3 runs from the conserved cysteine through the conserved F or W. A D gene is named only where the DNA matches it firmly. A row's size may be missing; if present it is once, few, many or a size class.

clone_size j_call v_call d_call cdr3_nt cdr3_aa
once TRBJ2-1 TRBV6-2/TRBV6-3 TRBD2 TGTGCCAGCAGTTCCGGACTAGCGGGAAACCATGAGCAGTTCTTC CASSSGLAGNHEQFF
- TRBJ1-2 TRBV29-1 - TGCAGCGTTGCCGACAGAGTAGACTATGGCTACACCTTC CSVADRVDYGYTF
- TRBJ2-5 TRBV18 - TGTGCCAGCTCACCAAAGAACGAAGAGACCCAGTACTTC CASSPKNEETQYF
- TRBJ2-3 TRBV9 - TGTGCCAGCAGCGTAGTAGGGGCCGGTCCAGGAGATACGCAGTATTTT CASSVVGAGPGDTQYF
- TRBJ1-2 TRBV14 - TGTGCCAGCAGCCAAGATAGGGCAGGTTACTATGGCTACACCTTC CASSQDRAGYYGYTF
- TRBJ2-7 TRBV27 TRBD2 TGTGCCAGCAGCCCCGAGGGACTAGCGCAGAACTACGAGCAGTACTTC CASSPEGLAQNYEQYF
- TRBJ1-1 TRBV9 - TGTGCCAGCAGCGTAAATTCAGGTGGGTCTCCGTCAGGCACTGAAGCTTTCTTT CASSVNSGGSPSGTEAFF
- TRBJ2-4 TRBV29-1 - TGCAGCGGGATAGAAGTAACAAACATTCAGTACTTC CSGIEVTNIQYF
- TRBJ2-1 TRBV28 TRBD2 TGTGCCAGCAGCCTAGGACTAGCGGGAGGGTCTTTGAATGAGCAGTTCTTC CASSLGLAGGSLNEQFF
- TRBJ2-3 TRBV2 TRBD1 TGTGCCAGCAGTAGAGGGACAGGAGATACGCAGTATTTT CASSRGTGDTQYF
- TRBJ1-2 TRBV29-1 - TGCAGCGTTGTATTTCCAGGCCTAGATGGCTACACCTTC CSVVFPGLDGYTF
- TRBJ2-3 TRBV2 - TGTGCCAGCAGTGAGGGATTCGGGCTAGCCCAGTATTTT CASSEGFGLAQYF
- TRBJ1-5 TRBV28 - TGTGCCAGCGAACGAGGGAGCAATCAGCCCCAGCATTTT CASERGSNQPQHF
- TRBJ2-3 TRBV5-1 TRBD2 TGCGCCAGCACCGAGATAGCGGGGTTCACAGATACGCAGTATTTT CASTEIAGFTDTQYF
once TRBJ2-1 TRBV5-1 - TGCGCCAGCAGAGGTGGCCGTGAGCAGTTCTTC CASRGGREQFF
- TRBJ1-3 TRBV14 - TGTGCCAGCAGCCATACGGACGGTGTCTCTGGAAACACCATATATTTT CASSHTDGVSGNTIYF
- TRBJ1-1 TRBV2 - TGTGCCAGCAGTGATCGGCCCCTGAGAGGGAACGCCGAAGCTTTCTTT CASSDRPLRGNAEAFF
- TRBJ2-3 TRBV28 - TGTGCCAGCGGTAGGGCAGATACGCAGTATTTT CASGRADTQYF
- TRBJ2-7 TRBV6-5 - TGTGCCAGCTGTTCCGGGACGGGGAACTTCTACTTC CASCSGTGNFYF
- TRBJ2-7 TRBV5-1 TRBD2 TGCGCCAGCAGCTTTAGCGGGGCGTCCTACGAGCAGTACTTC CASSFSGASYEQYF
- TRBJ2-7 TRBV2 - TGTGCCAGCACCCAGGGGAAAGACGAGCAGTACTTC CASTQGKDEQYF
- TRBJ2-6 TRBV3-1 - TGTGCCAGCAGCCCCGGCAGGGGTTACGGGGCCAACGTCCTGACTTTC CASSPGRGYGANVLTF
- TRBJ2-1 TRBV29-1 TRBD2 TGCAGCGTTGAAGATAGGCCTAGCGGGATTTCCTACAATGAGCAGTTCTTC CSVEDRPSGISYNEQFF
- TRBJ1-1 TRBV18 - TGTGCCAGCTCACGGGGGGGCGACACTGAAGCTTTCTTT CASSRGGDTEAFF
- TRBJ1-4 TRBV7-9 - TGTGCCAGCAGCTTAGCTGGACCGAGTAATGAAAAACTGTTTTTT CASSLAGPSNEKLFF
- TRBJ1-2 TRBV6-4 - TGTGCCAGGAACTATGGCTACACCTTC CARNYGYTF
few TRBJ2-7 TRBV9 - TGTGCCAGCAGCGTAGCCGGACAGAACTACGAGCAGTACTTC CASSVAGQNYEQYF
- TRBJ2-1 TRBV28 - TGTGCCAGCACCAGTATCGATGAGCAGTTCTTC CASTSIDEQFF
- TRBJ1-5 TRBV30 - TGTGCCTGGAGTGAGTGGACCGGGGGCCATCAGCCCCAGCATTTT CAWSEWTGGHQPQHF
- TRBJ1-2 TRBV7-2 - TGTGCCAGCAGCCGTGAGGGGGTTAACTATGGCTACACCTTC CASSREGVNYGYTF
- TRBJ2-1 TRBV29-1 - TGCAGCTCGGGGGTCCGGTGGAGCTCCTACAATGAGCAGTTCTTC CSSGVRWSSYNEQFF
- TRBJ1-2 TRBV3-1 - TGTGCCAGCAGCCAAGATCCGCAGGGCTTAGGCTACACCTTC CASSQDPQGLGYTF
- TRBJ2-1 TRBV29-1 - TGCAGCGCCGCACGGGGTGGAAACTACAATGAGCAGTTCTTC CSAARGGNYNEQFF
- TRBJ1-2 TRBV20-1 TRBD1 TGCAGTGCTAGAGGGACAGGGGCGAACTATGGCTACACCTTC CSARGTGANYGYTF
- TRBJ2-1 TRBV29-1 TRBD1 TGCAGCGTTTCACAGGGGGGCTCCTACAATGAGCAGTTCTTC CSVSQGGSYNEQFF
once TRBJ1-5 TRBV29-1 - TGCAGCGTCGCCATAACAGGGAACGAGCCCCAGCATTTT CSVAITGNEPQHF
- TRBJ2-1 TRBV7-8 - TGTGCCAGCAGCCAAGATCCGACAAGCTCCTACAATGAGCAGTTCTTC CASSQDPTSSYNEQFF
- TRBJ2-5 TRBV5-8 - TGTGCCAGCAGCTTGAGGGTAGGCCAAGAGACCCAGTACTTC CASSLRVGQETQYF
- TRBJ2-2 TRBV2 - TGTGCCAGCAATAGGCAGGGGAACACCGGGGAGCTGTTTTTT CASNRQGNTGELFF
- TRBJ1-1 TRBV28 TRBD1 TGTGCCACCGTACCGGGACAGACCATGAACACTGAAGCTTTCTTT CATVPGQTMNTEAFF
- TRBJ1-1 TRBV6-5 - TGTGCCAGCAGTTATACATCCAGGGAGGGAACTGAAGCTTTCTTT CASSYTSREGTEAFF
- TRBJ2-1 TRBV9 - TGTGCCAGCAGCCCCCAGGTGGGGGGTTGGGATGAGCAGTTCTTC CASSPQVGGWDEQFF
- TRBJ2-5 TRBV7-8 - TGTGCCAGCAGCTTTTCGCGGGTCCCGTACCAAGAGACCCAGTACTTC CASSFSRVPYQETQYF
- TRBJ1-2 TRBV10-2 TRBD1 TGCGCCAGCAAGATACCGGGACAGGGATATGGCTACACCTTC CASKIPGQGYGYTF
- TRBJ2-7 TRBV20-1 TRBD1 TGCAGTGCCGGACAGGGTACCTACGAGCAGTACTTC CSAGQGTYEQYF
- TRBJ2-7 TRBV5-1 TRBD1 TGCGCCAGCAGCTTGGGGGACAGTACCGACGAGCAGTACTTC CASSLGDSTDEQYF
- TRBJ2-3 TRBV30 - TGTGCCTGGAGTCGTACGCCAGATACGCAGTATTTT CAWSRTPDTQYF
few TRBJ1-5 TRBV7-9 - TGTGCCAGCAGCTTTTATGGACGCGATCAGCCCCAGCATTTT CASSFYGRDQPQHF
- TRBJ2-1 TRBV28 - TGTGCCAGCAGTTTATGGGACCAGAGGTTCTTC CASSLWDQRFF